This T cell receptor (beta chain) was captured by sequencing in a study of PD-L1 blockade in urothelial cancer. On the study more broadly: Blood drawn 3 weeks (second dose) and 6 weeks after treatment start was analyzed. T cell content in blood samples showed a median of about 140,000.

The protocol was immunoSEQ multiplex PCR, while the TCRdb copy is restricted to in-frame clones and leaves out a portion. Of about 88,000 clones listed, roughly 90% are singletons. Trimming pared 5 bases from V and 3 bases from J, leaving 15 bases between. Per germline, CDR1 PRHDT and CDR2 FYEKMQ (reference sequence). The length of the CDR3 is 15 residues. The chain couples TRBV13 to TRBJ2-3; D is possibly TRBD1 (5 bases). The sample here was PBMCs, taken around atezolizumab (anti-PD-L1) treatment. The sequence came from a man aged 55 to 69 with urothelial cancer. In nucleotides, the CDR3 is TGTGCCAGCAGCCGGCCCAGGGTGGGGACAGATACGCAGTATTTT. Protein sequence: CASSRPRVGTDTQYF.